The TCR beta chain described here comes from a study of T-cell reconstitution after alpha-beta-depleted transplantation in children. The germline V gene encodes CDR1 SGHKS and CDR2 YYEKEE (reference sequence). CDR3 length equals 16 residues. V gave up 1 base and J gave up 1 base; unmatched junction bases: 2. Construction of the TCRbeta library involved unique molecular identifiers. From the PCR reads, TCRdb called clonotypes with MiXCR, one entry per CDR3 protein. The sample contains about 300,000 distinct CDR3 sequences, 9.5% to 13% of which appear only once. The sequenced sample was PBMCs, obtained before TCRalphabeta/CD19-depleted stem cell transplant. This TCR came from a boy under two years old with acute myeloid leukemia, due to receive a stem cell transplant. The chain joins TRBV5-5 to TRBJ2-6; TRBD2 matches 7 bases. In DNA form, the CDR3 reads TGTGCCAGCAGCTTGTGGGGGGGTTCTGGGGCCAACGTCCTGACTTTC. Translated, it gives CASSLWGGSGANVLTF.